The source of this T cell receptor beta chain is a study of OX40 agonist ivuxolimab in advanced cancers. Study-wide findings and caveats: Expanded peripheral T-cell antigen specificity went undetermined. Also present in some nonresponders was a low level of normalized T-cell clonal expansion.

In regard to this clone: Its antigen remains unidentified.

Autoimmune disease history or systemic immunosuppression disqualified patients. Researchers took blood at baseline, on cycle 4 day 1, and on cycle 7 day 1. Profiling relied on immunoSEQ multiplex PCR, and the TCRdb table lists in-frame clones only, not all of them. This sample has around 50,000 clones, with 75% to 90% found just once. V lost 7 bases and J lost 2, with 12 bases in between. Germline CDR1 reads MNHNS; CDR2 reads SASEGT. This CDR3 contains 14 residues. The source is an adult with an advanced solid tumor such as melanoma, head and neck, liver or kidney cancer. Here the sequenced sample was CD4+ or CD8+ T cells sorted from blood, taken in a trial of the OX40 agonist ivuxolimab. The V gene is TRBV6-1, the J gene TRBJ1-5; D call uncertain. DNA for the CDR3: TGTGCCAGCATAGGAAGTACGGGCAATCAGCCCCAGCATTTT. This translates into CASIGSTGNQPQHF.